One and the same sample provided the 8 T cell receptor beta chains below, sequenced in a study of shared clonotypes between healthy human individuals. Naivety among CD8 cells was defined by CD45RO negativity and positive CCR7 selection, thereby excluding terminally differentiated effector memory CD45RA+ cells. TCRdb keeps only in-frame clones here, not all; method: immunoSEQ multiplex PCR. The profile shows about 680,000 clones, under 95% of them singletons. Sequenced input: naive CD8+ T cells sorted from blood. The receptors stem from a man aged 30 to 45 in good health.

Of note for this clone: This same CDR3 is encoded by further DNA sequences in the sample. The chain uses TRBV7-6 and TRBJ2-7, with D possibly called TRBD1 or TRBD2 (5 bases each). V was clipped by 2 bases and J by 2 bases, with 10 bases between them. CDR1 is SGHVS, CDR2 FNYEAQ, per germline. CDR3 length equals 14 residues. The CDR3 DNA follows: TGTGCCAGCAGCTTAACCGGGGCCACCTACGAGCAGTACTTC. It encodes CASSLTGATYEQYF.

By frequency in the sample, this clone is medium-sized (0.01 to 0.1%). The chain is built from TRBV4-2 and TRBJ2-1; D unresolved. CDR1 is LGHNA, CDR2 YNFKEQ, per germline. V shed 0 bases and J shed 1 base, with 10 bases lying between them. The CDR3 has 16 amino acids. The CDR3 region is CASSQERTQSYNEQFF. Here the CDR3 DNA reads TGTGCCAGCAGCCAAGAACGTACCCAGTCCTACAATGAGCAGTTCTTC.

The gene calls are TRBV19 and TRBJ2-1, with D perhaps TRBD2 (5 bases). The CDR3 runs 15 residues. Deletions cut 1 base from V and 1 base from J, with 8 bases between. Germline assignment: CDR1 LNHDA and CDR2 SQIVND (reference sequence). CDR3 DNA sequence: TGTGCCAGTAGTATAGCGAGGGTTTCCTACAATGAGCAGTTCTTC. This codes for CASSIARVSYNEQFF.

The chain couples TRBV9 to TRBJ2-1, with 11 bases matching TRBD2. The V gene end was trimmed by 3 bases and the J gene end by 7 bases; junction bases not matched to a gene: 9. CDR1 and CDR2 (germline): SGDLS, YYNGEE. This CDR3 region has 16 residues. The DNA of the CDR3 is TGTGCCAGCAGCGGTTTCGGGACTAGCGGACCGAATGAGCAGTTCTTC. Translated: CASSGFGTSGPNEQFF.

This clone was observed once. The J gene is TRBJ2-2, the V gene TRBV9; tentative D call: TRBD1 (5 bases). V was clipped by 0 bases and J by 7 bases, with 7 bases between them. Germline-derived CDR1 and CDR2 are SGDLS and YYNGEE. The CDR3 contains 13 residues. CDR3 residues: CASSVEGNGELFF. The CDR3 DNA reads as TGTGCCAGCAGCGTAGAGGGGAACGGGGAGCTGTTTTTT.

V gene TRBV4-3 combines with J gene TRBJ2-7, with 10 bases aligning to TRBD1. The CDR3 length is 14 residues. Germline-derived CDR1 and CDR2 are LGHNA and YSLEER. V gave up 3 bases and J gave up 6 bases; unmatched junction bases: 5. In DNA, the CDR3 is TGCGCCAGCAGCCAGGACAGGGGGATTAGCGAGCAGTACTTC. Its protein is CASSQDRGISEQYF.

This clone was observed at least ten times. CDR3 nucleotide sequence: TGTGCCTGGAGTGTACTAGGAACAGTTAACACTGAAGCTTTCTTT. Residues: CAWSVLGTVNTEAFF. The chain joins TRBV30 to TRBJ1-1; D is ambiguous. This CDR3 region has 15 residues. Germline V gene lookup returns CDR1 GTSNPN and CDR2 SVGIG (reference sequence). The ends were cut back, 0 bases at V and 2 bases at J, with 13 bases in the middle.

The gene calls are TRBV14 and TRBJ2-5, with 8 bases matching TRBD1. The V segment lost 0 bases and the J segment 3 bases; nucleotides outside the gene matches: 3. Germline CDR1 reads SGHDN; CDR2 reads FVKESK. This CDR3 has 15 amino acids. For the CDR3, the DNA is TGTGCCAGCAGCCAAGATTGGGACAGGAAAGAGACCCAGTACTTC. This translates into CASSQDWDRKETQYF.